Detailed here is one T cell receptor beta chain. The antigen is undetermined. These data are taken from a study of cytomegalovirus exposure and HLA in healthy donors. The CDR3 is 13 amino acids. V dropped 3 bases and J dropped 4; count of bases not matched to a gene: 2. In germline, CDR1 is MDHEN, CDR2 SYDVKM. Study-wide points: In presence/absence analyses, roughly uniform sequencing depth across donors was assumed. The study reported that TCR beta sequences accurately predicted HLA-A and HLA-B alleles in most subjects. Per a later analysis, fewer than 20,000 TCR beta sequences showed association with HLA alleles at 0.05 false discovery rate.

The PCR contained 60 Vbeta and 13 Jbeta primers. TCRdb's copy holds only in-frame clones and misses some; the assay was immunoSEQ multiplex PCR. The sample lists around 100,000 clones, approximately 79% occurring once. The material sequenced was PBMCs. The chain carries TRBV28 and TRBJ2-5, with 7 bases that match TRBD1. The sequence came from a middle-aged man in good health and CMV-seropositive. The CDR3 loop reads CASSFQGVETQYF. DNA of the CDR3: TGTGCCAGCAGTTTTCAGGGGGTAGAGACCCAGTACTTC.